This T cell receptor beta chain was documented in a study of shared clonotypes between healthy human individuals. Assay used: immunoSEQ multiplex PCR; TCRdb lists only in-frame clones, some missing. Here the sample spans around 2,000,000 clones, around 93% being singletons. The naive CD8 population came from CD45RO-negative cells selected for CCR7, without terminally differentiated effector memory CD45RA+ cells. Germline CDR1 is MDHEN and CDR2 is SYDVKM. This CDR3 is 11 amino acids long. V was shortened by 2 bases and J by 5 bases, with 4 bases between the two germline ends. This TCR was sampled from a man between 18 and 35 years old in good health. Some clones in this sample may be carry-over from other donors' samples. The sample consisted of naive CD8+ T cells from PBMCs. This chain connects TRBV28 to TRBJ2-7; no definite D call. CDR3 amino acids: CASSLVDEQYF. The CDR3 DNA follows: TGTGCCAGCAGTTTAGTCGACGAGCAGTACTTC.